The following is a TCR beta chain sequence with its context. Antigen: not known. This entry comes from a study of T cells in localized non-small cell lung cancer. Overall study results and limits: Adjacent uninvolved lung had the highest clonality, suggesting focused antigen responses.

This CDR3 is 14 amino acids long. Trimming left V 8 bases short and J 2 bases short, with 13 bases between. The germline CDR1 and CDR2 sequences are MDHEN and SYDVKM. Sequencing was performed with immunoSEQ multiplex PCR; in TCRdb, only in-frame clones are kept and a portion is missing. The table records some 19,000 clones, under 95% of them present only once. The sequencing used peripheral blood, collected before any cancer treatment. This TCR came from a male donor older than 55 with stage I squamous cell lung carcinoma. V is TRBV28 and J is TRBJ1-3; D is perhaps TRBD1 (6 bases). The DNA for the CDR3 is TGTGCCAGCTCGTCAGACAGGCCTGGAAACACCATATATTTT. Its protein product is CASSSDRPGNTIYF. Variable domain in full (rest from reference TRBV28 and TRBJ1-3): DVKVTQSSRYLVKRTGEKVFLECVQDMDHENMFWYRQDPGLGLRLIYFSYDVKMKEKGDIPEGYSVSREKKERFSLILESASTNQTSMYLCASSSDRPGNTIYFGEGSWLTVV.